This TCR beta chain was captured by sequencing in a study of shared clonotypes between healthy human individuals. About this clone: Its antigen remains unidentified.

The CDR3 runs to 13 residues. V gave up 6 bases and J gave up 2 bases, with 7 bases separating them. In germline, CDR1 is WSHSY, CDR2 SAAADI. Clones were sequenced by immunoSEQ multiplex PCR, and TCRdb holds only the in-frame ones, with some missing. This sample yields around 200,000 clones, of which 65% to 80% are seen a single time; more than 9% belongs to the top ten. Study-wide findings and caveats: Shared clonotypes: approximately 5% naive CD4, roughly 3.8% naive CD8, roughly 2.4% memory CD4, approximately 0.37% memory CD8.

The specimen was memory CD4+ T cells sorted from blood. Subset described: CD45RA-negative fraction. The sequence came from a man aged 25-40 years in good health. The chain links TRBV10-2 to TRBJ2-2; D gene ambiguous. The CDR3 reads CASRPSNTGELFF. CDR3 nucleotide sequence: TGCGCCAGCAGGCCAAGTAACACCGGGGAGCTGTTTTTT.